Listed below are T cell receptor beta chains from one sample, sequenced in a study of sequential checkpoint blockade in melanoma. Data came from immunoSEQ multiplex PCR; TCRdb stores just in-frame clones and leaves some out. This sample yields about 7,700 clones, of which about 60% are seen a single time; about 8.7% belongs to the top ten. The material sequenced was CD8+ T cells sorted from blood (inferred from file names), taken from a patient given nivolumab and ipilimumab in sequence. The receptors originated from a human donor with melanoma. CDR3s leave out the opening cysteine and the closing phenylalanine or tryptophan.

J gene: TRBJ1-1
V gene: TRBV10-3
CDR3 protein: AIGRGSGTEAF

J gene: TRBJ2-7
V gene: TRBV5-1
CDR3 protein: ASSLGGWSGEQY

J gene: TRBJ2-7
V gene: TRBV5-1
CDR3 protein: ASSFDTRGRTYEQY

J gene: TRBJ1-5
V gene: TRBV27
CDR3 protein: ASSDQGSNQPQH

J gene: TRBJ1-2
V gene: TRBV4-1
CDR3 protein: ASSQDPGPGGYT

J gene: TRBJ1-1
V gene: TRBV19
CDR3 protein: ASSIWGSPGIKAF

J gene: TRBJ1-2
V gene: TRBV23-1
CDR3 protein: ASTDCRTEEGYT

J gene: TRBJ1-3
V gene: TRBV6-5
CDR3 protein: ASSYSSGNTIY

J gene: TRBJ2-7
V gene: TRBV7-8
CDR3 protein: ASSFETRLHEQY

J gene: TRBJ1-1
V gene: TRBV7-9
CDR3 protein: ASSPITGGSAF

J gene: TRBJ2-7
V gene: TRBV4-3
CDR3 protein: ASSLAGGSLYEQY

J gene: TRBJ1-2
V gene: TRBV7-9
CDR3 protein: ASRIGQGEGYT

J gene: TRBJ1-1
V gene: TRBV7-8
CDR3 protein: ASSLVPRGNTEAF

J gene: TRBJ1-5
V gene: TRBV7-8
CDR3 protein: ASSWTGADQPQH

J gene: TRBJ1-2
V gene: TRBV5-5
CDR3 protein: ASSSTPTYGYT

J gene: TRBJ1-2
V gene: TRBV4-3
CDR3 protein: ASSQDRGGYGYT

J gene: TRBJ1-4
V gene: TRBV7-9
CDR3 protein: ASSLGQGATTNEKLF

J gene: TRBJ1-3
V gene: TRBV11-2
CDR3 protein: ASSSHKQGANTIY